One sample yielded the 22 T cell receptor beta chains listed below, sequenced in a study of CD8+ T cells in alopecia areata. It was cDNA, reverse transcribed from extracted RNA, that served as the sequencing template. Libraries were prepared by immunoSEQ multiplex PCR; TCRdb keeps only in-frame clonotypes and omits some of them. Here the sample spans roughly 280,000 clones, around three fifths being singletons. As for treatment: oral pan-JAK inhibitor, 5-10 mg twice daily. The sequencing here drew on CD4+ T cells sorted from blood, taken between weeks 51 and 52, from a patient treated with tofacitinib. These receptors all come from a human donor with alopecia areata.

This clone was seen a single time. The chain uses TRBV30 and TRBJ1-5; 9 bases are a match to TRBD1. V shed 4 bases, J shed 5 bases, and the junction held 3 bases outside the gene matches. Looked up from germline, CDR1 is GTSNPN and CDR2 is SVGIG (reference sequence). This CDR3 has 13 amino acids. The DNA of the CDR3 is TGTGCCTGGAATCGACAGGGGGATCAGCCCCAGCATTTT. It codes for CAWNRQGDQPQHF.

This chain connects TRBV29-1 to TRBJ1-4, with a weak D call TRBD1 (6 bases). The CDR3 contains 14 residues. V gave up 7 bases and J gave up 4 bases, with 16 bases separating them. Germline CDR1 reads SQVTM; CDR2 reads ANQGSEA. CDR3 sequence: CSAHTTGGNEKLFF. DNA for the CDR3: TGCAGCGCGCATACGACAGGCGGTAATGAAAAACTGTTTTTT.

The genes are TRBV25-1 and TRBJ1-4, with D maybe TRBD1 (5 bases). V was pared by 8 bases and J by 10 bases, with 17 bases between. The CDR3 loop spans 13 amino acids. Per the germline V gene, CDR1 is MGHDK and CDR2 is SYGVNS. For the CDR3, the DNA is TGTGCCAGCGGATTGGGGGGGTCGGGAAAACTGTTTTTT. Protein product: CASGLGGSGKLFF.

The V and J genes are TRBV30 and TRBJ1-3; D remains unclear. The germline gives CDR1 GTSNPN, CDR2 SVGIG (reference sequence). V lost 7 bases and J 0 bases, leaving 10 bases between the germline ends. The CDR3 runs to 13 residues. The CDR3 bases are TGTGCCTCGACACGGTCCTCTGGAAACACCATATATTTT. This encodes CASTRSSGNTIYF.

This clone came up once. This rearrangement joins TRBV4-1 to TRBJ1-5, with D possibly matching TRBD1 (6 bases). This CDR3 comprises 14 residues. Germline CDR1 MGHRA, CDR2 YSYEKL. V lost 2 bases and J 4 bases, leaving 9 bases between the germline ends. CDR3 nucleotides: TGCGCCAGCAGCCAATGGACAGCAAATCAGCCCCAGCATTTT. This codes for CASSQWTANQPQHF.

This sequence joins TRBV7-8 and TRBJ2-1, with 8 positions matching TRBD1. With 5 bases clipped from V and 4 bases from J, the junction kept 10 bases outside the gene matches. The CDR3 runs 16 residues. Looked up from germline, CDR1 is SGHVS and CDR2 is FQNEAQ. CDR3 region: CASSTTGGTWYNEQFF. In DNA form, the CDR3 reads TGTGCCAGCAGCACTACAGGGGGTACTTGGTACAATGAGCAGTTCTTC.

This clone was seen a handful of times. The chain couples TRBV29-1 to TRBJ2-3; the match to TRBD1 covers 7 bases. Trimming cost V 6 bases and J 2 bases; bases outside gene matches: 8. This CDR3 is 14 amino acids long. Germline values: CDR1 SQVTM, CDR2 ANQGSEA. CDR3 bases: TGCAGCGTCGCATGGGACAGCCCCACAGATACGCAGTATTTT. Protein sequence: CSVAWDSPTDTQYF.

This clone was seen many times. The chain links TRBV7-9 to TRBJ1-1; weak D call: TRBD1 (5 bases). Deletions cut 5 bases from V and 8 bases from J, with 12 bases between. In germline, CDR1 is SEHNR, CDR2 FQNEAQ (reference sequence). This CDR3 contains 12 residues. The CDR3, as DNA: TGTGCCAGCAGCCCTGGGACCGTGGAAGCTTTCTTT. It specifies CASSPGTVEAFF.

The chain employs TRBV29-1 and TRBJ2-1; 7 nucleotides match TRBD2. Looked up from germline, CDR1 is SQVTM and CDR2 is ANQGSEA. The CDR3 covers 14 residues. Unmatched junction bases numbered 11, after V lost 7 bases and J lost 5 bases. The CDR3 DNA is TGCAGCGCTAAGAGCGGGGCACTCAACAATGAGCAGTTCTTC. Protein: CSAKSGALNNEQFF.

CDR3 sequence reads: CASSLGAGGAATEAFF. The DNA of the CDR3 is TGTGCCAGCAGCTTAGGGGCAGGGGGTGCAGCCACTGAAGCTTTCTTT. This chain joins TRBV7-3 and TRBJ1-1; TRBD1 aligns across 7 bases. With V trimmed by 2 bases and J by 4 bases, 10 bases remained unmatched. CDR3 size: 16 residues. Per the germline V gene, CDR1 is SGHTA and CDR2 is FQGTGA. Complete variable domain (other parts from reference TRBV7-3 and TRBJ1-1): GAGVSQTPSNKVTEKGKYVELRCDPISGHTALYWYRQSLGQGPEFLIYFQGTGAADDSGLPNDRFFAVRPEGSVSTLKIQRTERGDSAVYLCASSLGAGGAATEAFFGQGTRLTVV.

V is TRBV7-2 and J is TRBJ2-3; no definite D call. V lost 1 base and J 2 bases, leaving 10 bases between the germline ends. The CDR3 is made up of 15 amino acids. CDR1 SGHTA and CDR2 FQGNSA come from the germline V gene. The CDR3 region is CASSLGAGNTDTQYF. DNA for the CDR3: TGTGCCAGCAGCTTAGGAGCAGGAAACACAGATACGCAGTATTTT.

The V call is TRBV19, the J call TRBJ1-5; D remains unclear. The CDR3 has 14 residues. The germline gives CDR1 LNHDA, CDR2 SQIVND (reference sequence). Trimming took off 5 bases at V and 1 base at J, with 9 bases between the two ends. The chain's CDR3 is CASSLIRSNQPQHF. The CDR3 DNA reads TGTGCCAGTAGTCTCATAAGGAGCAATCAGCCCCAGCATTTT.

V gene TRBV5-6 combines with J gene TRBJ1-2, with 11 bases identical to TRBD1. From germline, CDR1 is SGHDT and CDR2 YYEEEE. This CDR3 is built from 15 residues. Trimming took 1 base from V and 2 from J; bases not matched to a gene: 1. Here the CDR3 reads CASSLRDRGNYGYTF. The CDR3 DNA follows: TGTGCCAGCAGCTTGAGGGACAGGGGGAACTATGGCTACACCTTC.

V gene TRBV30 combines with J gene TRBJ2-1; TRBD2 agrees at 11 bases. Germline CDR1 and CDR2: GTSNPN and SVGIG (reference sequence). The V segment lost 7 bases and the J segment 9 bases; nucleotides outside the gene matches: 17. The CDR3 totals 16 residues. The CDR3 loop reads CAYTPGTSGPGAEQFF. In DNA, the CDR3 is TGTGCCTACACACCCGGGACTAGCGGCCCAGGGGCTGAGCAGTTCTTC.

The chain recombines TRBV9 with TRBJ2-5, with D possibly called TRBD1 or TRBD2 (5 bases each). The germline V gene has CDR1 SGDLS and CDR2 YYNGEE. V lost 4 bases, J lost 4 bases, and 11 bases lay in between. This CDR3 has 13 residues. Here the CDR3 DNA reads TGTGCCAGCAGCCTGGGGGTGTCAGAGACCCAGTACTTC. Its protein product is CASSLGVSETQYF.

The gene calls are TRBV7-3 and TRBJ2-1; the match to TRBD1 covers 7 bases. With V trimmed by 0 bases and J by 3 bases, 20 bases remained unmatched. The CDR3 covers 21 residues. Germline V gene sequence: CDR1 SGHTA, CDR2 FQGTGA. The CDR3 protein is CASSLTVKGAGVGQNYNEQFF. CDR3 nucleotide sequence: TGTGCCAGCAGCTTAACGGTGAAGGGGGCAGGTGTGGGTCAAAACTACAATGAGCAGTTCTTC.

This clone was counted a few times. J is TRBJ2-1 and V is TRBV25-1; D may correspond to TRBD1 or TRBD2 (6 bases each). The CDR3 sequence is 16 residues long. Per germline, CDR1 MGHDK and CDR2 SYGVNS. V was clipped by 5 bases and J by 9 bases, with 23 bases between them. The CDR3 sequence is CASSPRGQAKGGEQFF. The CDR3 bases are TGTGCCAGCAGTCCCCGGGGGCAGGCGAAAGGCGGTGAGCAGTTCTTC.

This clone has only one observation. The chain uses TRBV29-1 and TRBJ2-5; no clear D. The V gene's germline CDR1 is SQVTM and CDR2 ANQGSEA. The CDR3 covers 12 residues. V lost 3 bases and J 3 bases, leaving 8 bases between the germline ends. CDR3 sequence reads: CSVETGKETQYF. CDR3 in DNA: TGCAGCGTTGAGACTGGTAAAGAGACCCAGTACTTC.

The chain joins TRBV7-2 to TRBJ2-5, with 10 bases identical to TRBD1. V trimming: 5 bases; J trimming: 7 bases; junction bases outside the gene matches: 13. This CDR3 contains 16 residues. Germline V gene data show CDR1 as SGHTA and CDR2 as FQGNSA. For the CDR3, the DNA is TGTGCCAGCAGCCACCCTAGGGACAGGGGCTTTCGGACCCAGTACTTC. This sequence encodes CASSHPRDRGFRTQYF.

The chain joins TRBV30 to TRBJ1-5, with D unclear. The CDR3 is 14 residues long. Looked up from germline, CDR1 is GTSNPN and CDR2 is SVGIG (reference sequence). V dropped 2 bases and J dropped 2 bases, with 10 bases sitting between them. CDR3 sequence reads: CAWSKGGGNQPQHF. The CDR3 DNA reads as TGTGCCTGGAGTAAGGGAGGAGGCAATCAGCCCCAGCATTTT.

The chain joins TRBV29-1 to TRBJ1-6; D remains ambiguous. Trimming removed 6 bases at V and 4 bases at J, with 16 bases between. CDR3 size: 15 residues. Germline CDR1 SQVTM, CDR2 ANQGSEA. In DNA, the CDR3 is TGCAGCGTCCGCGAATTCGCGGGTTATAATTCACCCCTCCACTTT. It translates to CSVREFAGYNSPLHF.

In its sample, this clone was seen a few times. The chain uses TRBV2 and TRBJ2-1, with a weak D call TRBD1 (6 bases). The CDR3 consists of 15 residues. The germline CDR1 and CDR2 sequences are SNHLY and FYNNEI. Between the trimmed V and J ends, which lost 6 bases and 1 base, there was a span of 13 bases. CDR3 sequence reads: CASSPDRLSYNEQFF. The CDR3 DNA sequence: TGTGCCAGCAGCCCAGACAGGCTATCCTACAATGAGCAGTTCTTC.